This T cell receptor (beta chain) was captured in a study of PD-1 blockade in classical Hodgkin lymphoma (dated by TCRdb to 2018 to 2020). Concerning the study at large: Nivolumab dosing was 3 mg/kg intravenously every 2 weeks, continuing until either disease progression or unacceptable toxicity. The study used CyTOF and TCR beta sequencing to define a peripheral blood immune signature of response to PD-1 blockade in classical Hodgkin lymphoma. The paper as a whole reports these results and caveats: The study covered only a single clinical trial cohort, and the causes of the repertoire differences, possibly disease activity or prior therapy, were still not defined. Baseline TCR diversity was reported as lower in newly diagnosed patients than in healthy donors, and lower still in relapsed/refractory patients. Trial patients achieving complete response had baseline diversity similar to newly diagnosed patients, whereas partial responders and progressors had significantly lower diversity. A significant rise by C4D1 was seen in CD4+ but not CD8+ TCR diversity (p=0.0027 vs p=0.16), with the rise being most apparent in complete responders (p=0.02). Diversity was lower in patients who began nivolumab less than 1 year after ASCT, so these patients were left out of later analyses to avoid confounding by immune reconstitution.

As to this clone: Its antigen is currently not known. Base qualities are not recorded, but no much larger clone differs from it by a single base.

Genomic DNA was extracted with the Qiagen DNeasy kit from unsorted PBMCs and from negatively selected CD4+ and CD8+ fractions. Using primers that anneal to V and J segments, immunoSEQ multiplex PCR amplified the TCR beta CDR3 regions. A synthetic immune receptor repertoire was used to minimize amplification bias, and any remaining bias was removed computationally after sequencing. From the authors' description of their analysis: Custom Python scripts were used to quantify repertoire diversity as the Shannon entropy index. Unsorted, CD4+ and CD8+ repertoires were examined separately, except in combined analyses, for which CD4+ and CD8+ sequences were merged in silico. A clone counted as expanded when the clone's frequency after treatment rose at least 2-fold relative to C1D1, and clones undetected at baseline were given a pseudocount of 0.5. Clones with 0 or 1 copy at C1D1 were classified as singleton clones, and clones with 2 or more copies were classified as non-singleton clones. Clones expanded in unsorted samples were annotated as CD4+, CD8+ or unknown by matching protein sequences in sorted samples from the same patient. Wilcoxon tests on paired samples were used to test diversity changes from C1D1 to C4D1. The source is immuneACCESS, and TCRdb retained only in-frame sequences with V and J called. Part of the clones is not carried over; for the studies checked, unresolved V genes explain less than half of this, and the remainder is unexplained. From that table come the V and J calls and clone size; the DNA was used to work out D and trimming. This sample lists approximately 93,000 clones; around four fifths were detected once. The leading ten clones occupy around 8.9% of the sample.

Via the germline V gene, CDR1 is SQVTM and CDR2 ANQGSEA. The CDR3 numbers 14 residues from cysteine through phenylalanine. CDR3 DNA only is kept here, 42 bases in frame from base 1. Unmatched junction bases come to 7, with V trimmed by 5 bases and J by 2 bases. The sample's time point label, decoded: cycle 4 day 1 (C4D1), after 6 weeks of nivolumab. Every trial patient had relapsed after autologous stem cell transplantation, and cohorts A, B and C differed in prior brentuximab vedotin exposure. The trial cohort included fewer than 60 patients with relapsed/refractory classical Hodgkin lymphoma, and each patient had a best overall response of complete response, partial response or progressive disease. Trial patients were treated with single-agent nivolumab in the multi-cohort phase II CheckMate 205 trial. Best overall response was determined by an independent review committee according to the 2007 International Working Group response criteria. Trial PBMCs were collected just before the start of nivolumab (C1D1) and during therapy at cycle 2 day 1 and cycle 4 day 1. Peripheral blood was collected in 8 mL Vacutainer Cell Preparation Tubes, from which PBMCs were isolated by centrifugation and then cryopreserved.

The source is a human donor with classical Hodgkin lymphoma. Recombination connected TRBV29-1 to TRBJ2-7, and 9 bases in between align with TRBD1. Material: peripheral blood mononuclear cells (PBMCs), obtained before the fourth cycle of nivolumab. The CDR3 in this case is CSVKSGTGPYEQYF. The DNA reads TGCAGCGTTAAATCAGGGACAGGGCCCTACGAGCAGTACTTC.